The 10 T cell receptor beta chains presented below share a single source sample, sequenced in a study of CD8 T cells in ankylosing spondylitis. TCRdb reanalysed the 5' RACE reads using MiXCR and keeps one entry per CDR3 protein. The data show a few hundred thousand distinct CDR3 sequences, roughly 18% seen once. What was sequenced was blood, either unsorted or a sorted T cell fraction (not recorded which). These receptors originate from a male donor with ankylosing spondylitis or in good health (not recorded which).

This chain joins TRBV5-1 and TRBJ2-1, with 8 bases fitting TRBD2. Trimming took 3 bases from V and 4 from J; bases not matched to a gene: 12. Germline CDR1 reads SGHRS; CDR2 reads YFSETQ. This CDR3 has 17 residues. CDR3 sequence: CASSSGEAGEGYNEQFF. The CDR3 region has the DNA TGCGCCAGCAGCTCGGGTGAAGCGGGAGAAGGTTACAATGAGCAGTTCTTC.

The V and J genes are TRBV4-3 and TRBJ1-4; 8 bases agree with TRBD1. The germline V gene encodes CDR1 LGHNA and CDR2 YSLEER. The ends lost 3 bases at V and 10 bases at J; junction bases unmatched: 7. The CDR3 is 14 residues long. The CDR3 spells CASSQAQGVGKLFF. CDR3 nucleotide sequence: TGCGCCAGCAGCCAGGCACAGGGGGTCGGAAAACTGTTTTTT.

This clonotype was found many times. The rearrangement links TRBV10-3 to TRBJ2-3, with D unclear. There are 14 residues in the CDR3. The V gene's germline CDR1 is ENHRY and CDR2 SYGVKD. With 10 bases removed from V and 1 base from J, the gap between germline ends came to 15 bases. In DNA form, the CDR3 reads TGTGCCACCTCGGACGAGGATCGCACAGATACGCAGTATTTT. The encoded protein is CATSDEDRTDTQYF.

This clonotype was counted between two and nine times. The CDR3 nucleotides read TGCGCCAGCAGCTTGGCCGGAGGGGGCCCGGCTGAAGCTTTCTTT. Protein sequence: CASSLAGGGPAEAFF. The chain combines TRBV5-1 with TRBJ1-1, with TRBD1 identical over 7 bases. V lost 0 bases and J lost 6; bases outside the gene matches: 8. This CDR3 is built from 15 residues. The germline CDR1 and CDR2 sequences are SGHRS and YFSETQ. Looking up the rest from reference TRBV5-1 and TRBJ1-1 gives the full variable domain: KAGVTQTPRYLIKTRGQQVTLSCSPISGHRSVSWYQQTPGQGLQFLFEYFSETQRNKGNFPGRFSGRQFSNSRSEMNVSTLELGDSALYLCASSLAGGGPAEAFFGQGTRLTVV.

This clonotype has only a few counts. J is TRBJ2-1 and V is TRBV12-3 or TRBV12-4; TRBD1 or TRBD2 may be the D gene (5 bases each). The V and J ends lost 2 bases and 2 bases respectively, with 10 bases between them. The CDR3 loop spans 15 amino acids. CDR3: CASSLPGTPYNEQFF. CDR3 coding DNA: TGTGCCAGCAGTTTACCGGGGACCCCCTACAATGAGCAGTTCTTC.

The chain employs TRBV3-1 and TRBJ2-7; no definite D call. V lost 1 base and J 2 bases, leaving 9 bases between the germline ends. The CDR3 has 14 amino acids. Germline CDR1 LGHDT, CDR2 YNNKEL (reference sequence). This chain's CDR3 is CASSQVEVPYEQYF. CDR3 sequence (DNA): TGTGCCAGCAGCCAAGTTGAGGTCCCCTACGAGCAGTACTTC.

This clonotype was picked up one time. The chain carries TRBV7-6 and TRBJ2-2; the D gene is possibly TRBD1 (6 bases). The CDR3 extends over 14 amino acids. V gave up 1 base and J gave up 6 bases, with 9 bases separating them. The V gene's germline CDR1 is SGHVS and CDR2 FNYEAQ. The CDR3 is CASSLGGPPGELFF. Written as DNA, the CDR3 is TGTGCCAGCAGCTTAGGGGGGCCACCCGGGGAGCTGTTTTTT. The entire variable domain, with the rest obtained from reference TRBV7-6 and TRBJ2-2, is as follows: GAGVSQSPRYKVTKRGQDVALRCDPISGHVSLYWYRQALGQGPEFLTYFNYEAQQDKSGLPNDRFSAERPEGSISTLTIQRTEQRDSAMYRCASSLGGPPGELFFGEGSRLTVL.

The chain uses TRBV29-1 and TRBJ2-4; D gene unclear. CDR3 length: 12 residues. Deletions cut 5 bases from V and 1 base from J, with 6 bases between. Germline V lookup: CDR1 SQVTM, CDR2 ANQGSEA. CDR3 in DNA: TGCAGCGTTCTAGGGGCCAAAAACATTCAGTACTTC. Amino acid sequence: CSVLGAKNIQYF.

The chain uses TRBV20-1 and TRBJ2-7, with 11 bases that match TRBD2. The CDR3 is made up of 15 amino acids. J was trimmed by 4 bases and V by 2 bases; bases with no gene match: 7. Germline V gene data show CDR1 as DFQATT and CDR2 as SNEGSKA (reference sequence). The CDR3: CSARSLSGRGYEQYF. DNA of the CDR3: TGCAGTGCTAGAAGTCTTAGCGGGAGGGGGTACGAGCAGTACTTC.

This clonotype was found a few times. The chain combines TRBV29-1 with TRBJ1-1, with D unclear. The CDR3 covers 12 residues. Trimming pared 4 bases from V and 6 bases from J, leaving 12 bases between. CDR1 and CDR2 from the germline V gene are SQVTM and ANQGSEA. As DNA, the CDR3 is TGCAGCGTTGGTGCCAGTCACGCTGAAGCTTTCTTT. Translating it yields CSVGASHAEAFF. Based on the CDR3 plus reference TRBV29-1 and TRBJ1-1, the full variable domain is SAVISQKPSRDICQRGTSLTIQCQVDSQVTMMFWYRQQPGQSLTLIATANQGSEATYESGFVIDKFPISRPNLTFSTLTVSNMSPEDSSIYLCSVGASHAEAFFGQGTRLTVV.